This TCR beta chain stems from a study of blood T cell repertoires in COVID-19. Whole-study context: Samples came from the United States, Italy and Spain, spanning acute and convalescent COVID-19. Sources were T cells, B-cell-depleted T cells, or PBMCs; the material itself was cDNA or gDNA.

The CDR3 covers 13 residues. Deletions cut 7 bases from V and 5 bases from J, with 15 bases between. Germline V gene sequence: CDR1 MNHEY, CDR2 SMNVEV (reference sequence). Methods used by the authors: Using reference gene primer amplification, nucleated cell counts were estimated. Using immunoSEQ multiplex PCR, the repertoire was profiled, and TCRdb retains in-frame clones only, with some absent. For V, J and clone size, that table is used; D and trimming come from the DNA. Here the sample spans 150,000 or so clones, around 85% being singletons. The sample taken for sequencing was peripheral blood. V and J are TRBV27 and TRBJ2-7, with D hard to call. The TCR comes from an elderly woman with acute or convalescent COVID-19. The CDR3 here is CASTYPAGHEQYF. CDR3 DNA: TGTGCCAGCACCTACCCCGCAGGCCACGAGCAGTACTTC.